The 28 T cell receptor beta chains presented below share a single source sample, sequenced in a study of human T cells and chemical hapten exposure (dated by TCRdb to the early 2020s). During library preparation, unique molecular identifiers were attached to individual cDNA molecules so that TCRs could be counted quantitatively and reproducibly. TCRdb redid the processing of the public reads, applying fastp at Q25 and MiXCR, and retained in-frame beta chains. Entries that share a CDR3 protein sequence are merged under the most common genes and DNA. The sample table contains about 120,000 distinct CDR3 sequences; only one count was recorded for less than 10% of them. The top ten clonotypes cover about 1.4% of the sample. Unfractionated whole blood was collected in Tempus Blood RNA tubes, and total RNA was extracted from that blood. The specimen sequenced was whole blood. Source of these receptors: a human donor in good health. Some clones in this sample may be carry-over from other donors' samples. Donor details come from another sample of the same person, matched by shared clones.

The gene calls are TRBV27 and TRBJ2-3; D is perhaps TRBD1 or TRBD2 (5 bases each). With 1 base removed from V and 3 bases from J, the gap between germline ends came to 11 bases. Germline CDR1 reads MNHEY; CDR2 reads SMNVEV (reference sequence). CDR3 length equals 15 residues. The CDR3: CASSLWGSSTDTQYF. The DNA for the CDR3 is TGTGCCAGCAGTTTATGGGGGAGTTCGACAGATACGCAGTATTTT.

This clonotype appeared a few times. The CDR3 region has the DNA TGTGCCAGCAGAGCAGGGGTAGGGGAGCAGTACTTC. Amino acids: CASRAGVGEQYF. This chain connects TRBV6-6 to TRBJ2-7; perhaps TRBD1 as D (6 bases). The CDR3 contains 12 residues. V lost 6 bases and J 7 bases, leaving 13 bases between the germline ends. The germline CDR1 and CDR2 sequences are MNHNY and SVGAGI (reference sequence).

CDR3 in DNA: TGTGCCAGCAGCGGGGACAGGGAGGGCTCTGGGGCCAACGTCCTGACTTTC. This sequence encodes CASSGDREGSGANVLTF. V gene TRBV7-8 combines with J gene TRBJ2-6, with TRBD1 matching over 9 bases. With 5 bases clipped from V and 0 bases from J, the junction kept 5 bases outside the gene matches. The CDR3 has 17 residues. Germline values: CDR1 SGHVS, CDR2 FQNEAQ.

This chain uses TRBV12-3 or TRBV12-4 with TRBJ1-1; 9 bases are a match to TRBD1. The CDR3 is 13 amino acids. Trimming at V came to 11 bases and at J to 2 bases, leaving 6 bases not matched to a gene. The CDR3 bases are TGTGCCGCGGGGACAGGGCTCAACACTGAAGCTTTCTTT. Its protein is CAAGTGLNTEAFF.

The CDR3 is CASSQDSTSGRRGTDTQYF. CDR3 nucleotides: TGTGCCAGCAGCCAAGATTCCACTAGCGGGAGGCGTGGCACAGATACGCAGTATTTT. The gene calls are TRBV4-2 and TRBJ2-3, with TRBD2 matching over 12 bases. Germline lookup yields CDR1 LGHNA and CDR2 YNFKEQ. The CDR3 totals 19 residues. V dropped 0 bases and J dropped 1; count of bases not matched to a gene: 8.

This clonotype is a singleton in its sample. The chain carries TRBV20-1 and TRBJ2-3; 7 nucleotides line up with TRBD1. The CDR3 length is 14 residues. V was pared by 3 bases and J by 3 bases, with 6 bases of the junction left unmatched. The germline gives CDR1 DFQATT, CDR2 SNEGSKA (reference sequence). The DNA of the CDR3 is TGCAGTGCTAGTGTTCCGACAGGGACAGATACGCAGTATTTT. Protein: CSASVPTGTDTQYF.

The DNA of the CDR3 is TGTGCCAGTAGTATCCGGCGGCACTACAATGAGCAGTTCTTC. It encodes CASSIRRHYNEQFF. The genes are TRBV19 and TRBJ2-1; D remains unclear. This CDR3 region has 14 residues. Germline loops: CDR1 LNHDA, CDR2 SQIVND (reference sequence). V was cut by 3 bases and J by 3 bases, with 9 bases left in between.

This clonotype was seen a handful of times. The chain combines TRBV10-2 with TRBJ2-5, with D tentatively TRBD2 (6 bases). The CDR3 covers 14 residues. The germline CDR1 and CDR2 sequences are WSHSY and SAAADI. The germline V and J ends were trimmed by 5 bases and 5 bases, with 15 bases remaining between them. The CDR3 nucleotides read TGCGCCAGCAGTCGGACTGGGGAGGCGGAGACCCAGTACTTC. As protein: CASSRTGEAETQYF.

This clonotype was detected a few times. The rearrangement links TRBV4-1 to TRBJ2-3; the D gene is possibly TRBD2 (6 bases). The V end lost 0 bases, the J end lost 4 bases, and 17 bases lay between the germline ends. CDR3 length: 17 residues. CDR1 is MGHRA, CDR2 YSYEKL, per germline. The CDR3 DNA reads as TGCGCCAGCAGCCAAGATGGGAAGGGGACGGGGGCAGATACGCAGTATTTT. It translates to CASSQDGKGTGADTQYF.

The chain is built from TRBV21-1 and TRBJ2-7; TRBD1, the D gene given by the table, was not confirmed from the DNA. TRBV21-1 is recorded as a pseudogene. CDR3 length: 16 residues. This CDR3 is CASSKEDRTGGYEQYF. In DNA form, the CDR3 reads TGTGCCAGCAGCAAAGAGGACAGGACGGGGGGCTACGAGCAGTACTTC.

This clonotype has more than one count but fewer than ten. The chain employs TRBV30 and TRBJ1-5, with 9 bases that match TRBD1. Germline V gene data show CDR1 as GTSNPN and CDR2 as SVGIG (reference sequence). V was clipped by 2 bases and J by 11 bases; unmatched bases: 7. The CDR3 runs 13 residues. This CDR3 is CAWSQGQGSAQHF. CDR3 coding DNA: TGTGCCTGGAGTCAAGGACAGGGGTCAGCCCAGCATTTT.

This clonotype was seen repeatedly, ten times or more. The chain employs TRBV20-1 and TRBJ1-1, with 9 nucleotides matching TRBD1. Germline V gives CDR1 DFQATT, CDR2 SNEGSKA (reference sequence). The ends lost 0 bases at V and 3 bases at J; junction bases unmatched: 2. The CDR3 is 14 residues long. Written as DNA, the CDR3 is TGCAGTGCTAGAGATGGGACAGGGCACACTGAAGCTTTCTTT. Its protein is CSARDGTGHTEAFF.

This clonotype was detected only a few times. V usage is TRBV5-1 and J usage is TRBJ2-1, with no clear D. CDR3 size: 17 residues. Germline lookup yields CDR1 SGHRS and CDR2 YFSETQ. V was shortened by 3 bases and J by 5 bases, with 21 bases between the two germline ends. This chain's CDR3 is CASSSLGFTDGNNEQFF. DNA of the CDR3: TGCGCCAGCAGCTCATTGGGGTTTACAGATGGTAACAATGAGCAGTTCTTC.

The sample holds a few counts of this clonotype. This rearrangement joins TRBV5-6 to TRBJ2-4; TRBD1 might be the D (6 bases). Germline CDR1 SGHDT, CDR2 YYEEEE. The ends were cut back, 4 bases at V and 1 base at J, with 21 bases in the middle. CDR3 length: 18 residues. DNA of the CDR3: TGTGCCAGCAGCCGTCCCGGGACATCCCTGGAGGCCAAAAACATTCAGTACTTC. This codes for CASSRPGTSLEAKNIQYF.

The genes are TRBV18 and TRBJ2-7; 11 nucleotides align to TRBD1. CDR1 is KGHSH, CDR2 LQKENI, per germline. The CDR3 extends over 13 amino acids. The V gene end was trimmed by 8 bases and the J gene end by 6 bases; junction bases not matched to a gene: 6. CDR3 in DNA: TGTGCCAGCCGTCGGGACAGGGGGGGCGAGCAGTACTTC. Amino acid sequence: CASRRDRGGEQYF.

The chain has TRBV4-1 and TRBJ2-7; the D call may be TRBD1 or TRBD2 (5 bases each). Germline V gives CDR1 MGHRA, CDR2 YSYEKL. Trimming took off 4 bases at V and 2 bases at J, with 12 bases between the two ends. The CDR3 is 14 residues long. The CDR3 loop reads CASSLGVQAYEQYF. The CDR3 region has the DNA TGCGCCAGCAGCCTGGGGGTTCAAGCCTACGAGCAGTACTTC.

The V gene is TRBV6-5, the J gene TRBJ2-7; 12 positions agree with TRBD2. Germline CDR1 and CDR2: MNHEY and SVGAGI. J lost 2 bases, V lost 6 bases, and 5 bases had no gene match. The CDR3 is 15 amino acids. For the CDR3, the DNA is TGTGCCAGCAGCCGAGGACTAGCGGGGACCTACGAGCAGTACTTC. Amino acids: CASSRGLAGTYEQYF.

This clonotype was seen a handful of times. The V gene is TRBV21-1, the J gene TRBJ1-6; no DNA check was done on the table's D call, TRBD1. TRBV21-1 is a recognized pseudogene. This CDR3 comprises 16 residues. The CDR3 DNA reads TGTGCCAGCAGCCTAGAGGACAGGGGTGAAGATTCACCCCTCCACTTT. Protein product: CASSLEDRGEDSPLHF.

There are a few counts of this clonotype. The CDR3 region is CASATGGGDEQYF. The CDR3 nucleotides read TGTGCCAGCGCGACAGGGGGCGGCGACGAGCAGTACTTC. This chain links TRBV7-8 with TRBJ2-7, with 10 bases identical to TRBD1. In germline, CDR1 is SGHVS, CDR2 FQNEAQ. Trimming cost V 8 bases and J 5 bases; bases outside gene matches: 6. This CDR3 is 13 amino acids long. Looking up the rest from reference TRBV7-8 and TRBJ2-7 gives the full variable domain: GAGVSQSPRYKVAKRGQDVALRCDPISGHVSLFWYQQALGQGPEFLTYFQNEAQLDKSGLPSDRFFAERPEGSVSTLKIQRTQQEDSAVYLCASATGGGDEQYFGPGTRLTVT.

This clonotype was observed a few times. This rearrangement joins TRBV20-1 to TRBJ2-3; 9 bases fit TRBD1. After removal of 0 bases from V and 1 base from J, the junction contained 8 bases not matched to a gene. The CDR3 is 17 amino acids. Germline V gene sequence: CDR1 DFQATT, CDR2 SNEGSKA (reference sequence). The CDR3 region has the DNA TGCAGTGCTAGAGAGCCACTCCGGGACAGGGGCACAGATACGCAGTATTTT. Translated, it gives CSAREPLRDRGTDTQYF.

This rearrangement joins TRBV5-5 to TRBJ2-7; D remains ambiguous. V was cut by 4 bases and J by 0 bases, with 11 bases left in between. This CDR3 contains 14 residues. The germline gives CDR1 SGHKS, CDR2 YYEKEE (reference sequence). CDR3 sequence (DNA): TGTGCCAGCAGCGATGTACAGAGCTCCTACGAGCAGTACTTC. This encodes CASSDVQSSYEQYF.

In DNA, the CDR3 is TGCAGTGCCCCACGTAGCAGGGAATACAATGAGCAGTTCTTC. It encodes CSAPRSREYNEQFF. V and J are TRBV20-1 and TRBJ2-1; D might be TRBD1 (5 bases). The length of the CDR3 is 14 residues. Between the trimmed V and J ends, which lost 6 bases and 4 bases, there was a span of 16 bases. The germline gives CDR1 DFQATT, CDR2 SNEGSKA (reference sequence).

V gene TRBV4-1 combines with J gene TRBJ2-3; D possibly uses TRBD1 or TRBD2 (5 bases each). Between the trimmed V and J ends, which lost 5 bases and 7 bases, there was a span of 19 bases. CDR1 and CDR2 (germline): MGHRA, YSYEKL. CDR3 length equals 15 residues. CDR3 coding DNA: TGCGCCAGCAGCTCGCGAGGGGCGGTTGGAAATACGCAGTATTTT. Protein product: CASSSRGAVGNTQYF.

Only a few counts were recorded for this clonotype. A far more abundant clone sits one base away, making this likely a read error. The rearrangement joins TRBV2 to TRBJ2-3; D is possibly TRBD1 (5 bases). The germline V gene has CDR1 SNHLY and CDR2 FYNNEI. Trimming left V 4 bases short and J 2 bases short, with 7 bases between. The CDR3 sequence is 13 residues long. CDR3 nucleotide sequence: TGTGCCAGCAGTGCCAGGGACACAGATACGCAGTATTTT. Its translation is CASSARDTDTQYF.

This sequence joins TRBV5-1 and TRBJ1-3; D may be TRBD1 (5 bases). Germline V gene sequence: CDR1 SGHRS, CDR2 YFSETQ. The CDR3 extends over 17 amino acids. Deletions cut 0 bases from V and 0 bases from J, with 13 bases between. CDR3: CASSLDPARASGNTIYF. CDR3 bases: TGCGCCAGCAGCTTGGACCCCGCCAGGGCCTCTGGAAACACCATATATTTT.

This clonotype was detected a few times. This rearrangement joins TRBV20-1 to TRBJ2-1, with TRBD2 identical over 12 bases. This CDR3 is 17 amino acids long. Germline V CDR1 and CDR2: DFQATT, SNEGSKA (reference sequence). V lost 3 bases, J lost 1 base, and 7 bases stayed unmatched. The CDR3 sequence: CSASASGRAGSYNEQFF. In nucleotides, the CDR3 is TGCAGTGCTAGTGCTAGCGGGAGGGCCGGGTCCTACAATGAGCAGTTCTTC.

The gene calls are TRBV29-1 and TRBJ2-7; no reliable D call. Trimming stripped 0 bases from V and 5 bases from J, with 11 bases between. CDR3 length: 13 amino acids. Per germline, CDR1 SQVTM and CDR2 ANQGSEA. The CDR3: CSVEDQGSDEQYF. The CDR3 DNA follows: TGCAGCGTTGAAGATCAAGGGTCCGACGAGCAGTACTTC.

This clonotype was picked up many times. The chain combines TRBV12-3 or TRBV12-4 with TRBJ1-5; D is uncertain. The CDR3 consists of 16 residues. V gave up 1 base and J gave up 5 bases, with 15 bases separating them. DNA for the CDR3: TGTGCCAGCAGTTTAGTAGGGTTGTATTCGTATCAGCCCCAGCATTTT. Its protein product is CASSLVGLYSYQPQHF.